This T cell receptor (beta chain) was captured by sequencing in a study of beta chain features in type 1 diabetes (dated by TCRdb to 2016 to 2019). Context from the whole study: Mean age, gender distribution, total cell number and subset yield did not differ between patients and healthy donors. The study compared the TCRB repertoires of sorted circulating CD4+ T cell subsets in recently diagnosed type 1 diabetes patients with those in matched healthy donors. Naive and central memory subsets were obtained from all 28 donors, but regulatory and stem cell-like memory subsets were isolated from only 8 patients and about 8 healthy donors. Across all samples, almost 110 million sorted cells were examined, and cell number per subset correlated strongly with RNA yield. Overall results and qualifications from the work: Patients with type 1 diabetes made fewer insertions and deleted more nucleotides at VDJ recombination sites, implying thymic rearrangement abnormalities. Because cDNA was sequenced instead of genomic DNA, highly expressing activated cells could be over-represented, though the groups showed no difference in activation or CD3 levels. PCR might favor shorter templates, but patient and control samples were amplified and corrected together, so any skew would affect both groups equally. HLA sub-analyses involved small numbers of individuals, so any influence of HLA type on TCRB rearrangement remained unresolved. In all four CD4+ subsets, TCRB CDR3 length was moderately but significantly shorter in type 1 diabetes patients. Naive, central memory and regulatory TCRB repertoires appeared to be more similar among patients than among healthy donors.

Turning to this clone: This receptor's antigen is unknown. Base qualities were left out, and no much larger clone turns up one base away.

The High Capacity cDNA Reverse Transcription Kit was used to reverse transcribe all of the isolated RNA, meaning that expressed TCRB transcripts were what got sequenced. Deep immunoSEQ sequencing was performed on naive, central memory and regulatory T cell samples, with an average of around 3.4 million total reads per sample. Sorted cells were lysed in RLT buffer, and RNA was extracted using DNase-treated RNeasy Micro or Mini kits according to cell number. To prevent cross-contamination, each cell subset was processed individually, whereas patient and healthy donor samples were processed jointly. Using the immunoSEQ multiplex PCR, TCRB sequences were amplified from cDNA into 87-bp fragments spanning the CDR3 region. Sequencing of the amplicons was done on the Illumina HiSeq platform. Turning to the authors' computational methods: PCR bias was computationally corrected using synthetic template baselines, reads within Hamming distance 2 were collapsed, and singletons that could not be merged were discarded. Reads were aligned against IMGT so that V, D and J genes, CDR3 length and insertions or deletions at six rearrangement sites could be assigned. Within each subset, clonotype counts were normalized to sorted cell number, after which true diversity and Gini coefficients were computed with the tcR R package. The overlap coefficient, calculated on TCRB nucleotide sequences, was used to measure repertoire sharing. As a proxy for the pre-selection repertoire, out-of-frame TCRB sequences from naive cells were analyzed. This is the immuneACCESS table as TCRdb keeps it, with only in-frame sequences that have V and J called. A part of the clones is gone; compared with another copy, unresolved V genes explain less than half, and the rest is unexplained. V, J and clone size derive from that table, while D and trimming were established from the DNA sequence. Here the sample has 500,000 to 650,000 clones; 12% occur a single time. The ten most abundant clones make up roughly 0.12% of the sample.

From each donor, a single peripheral blood sample of around 120 mL on average was drawn into heparinised tubes. A BD FACSAria II was used to sort naive, central memory, regulatory and stem cell-like memory CD4+ T cells with a panel that included CD45RO, CCR7, CD25, CD127, CD95 and CD27. Purity was above 98% for every sorted population. PBMCs were isolated right away by Lymphoprep density gradient centrifugation and were stained directly, without culture. Samples were stained and sorted in pairs, with one healthy donor and one patient per experiment, so that batch effects were minimized. In the germline V gene, CDR1 corresponds to SGHAT and CDR2 to FQNNGV. Here V drops 4 bases and J drops 6 bases, and the junction holds 11 bases not matched to any gene. Measured from the cysteine to the phenylalanine, the CDR3 is 15 residues long. The DNA shown is the 45-base CDR3, in frame from base 1.

The receptor chain draws on TRBV11-2 and TRBJ1-2; 7 nucleotides in the junction match TRBD1. This receptor was identified in a man in his thirties or forties with type 1 diabetes. Sequenced sample: naive CD4+ T cells from blood. This specimen's cell subset or site label, per the study, means: true naive CD4+ T cells. The CDR3 amino acid sequence is: CASSSPREGANGYTF. The DNA sequence is given as TGTGCCAGCAGCTCGCCGCGAGAGGGGGCGAATGGCTACACCTTC.